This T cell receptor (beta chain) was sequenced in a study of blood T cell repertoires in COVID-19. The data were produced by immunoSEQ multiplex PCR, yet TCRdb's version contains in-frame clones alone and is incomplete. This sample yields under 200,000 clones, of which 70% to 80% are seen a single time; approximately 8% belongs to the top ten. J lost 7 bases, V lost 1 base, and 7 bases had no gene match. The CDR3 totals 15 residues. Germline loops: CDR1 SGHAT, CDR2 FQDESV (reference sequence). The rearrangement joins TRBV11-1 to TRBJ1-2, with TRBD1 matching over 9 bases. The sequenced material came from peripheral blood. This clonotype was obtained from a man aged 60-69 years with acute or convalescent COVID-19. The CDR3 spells CASSLEPTGGSGYTF. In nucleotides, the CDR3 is TGTGCCAGCAGCTTAGAGCCGACAGGGGGATCTGGCTACACCTTC.